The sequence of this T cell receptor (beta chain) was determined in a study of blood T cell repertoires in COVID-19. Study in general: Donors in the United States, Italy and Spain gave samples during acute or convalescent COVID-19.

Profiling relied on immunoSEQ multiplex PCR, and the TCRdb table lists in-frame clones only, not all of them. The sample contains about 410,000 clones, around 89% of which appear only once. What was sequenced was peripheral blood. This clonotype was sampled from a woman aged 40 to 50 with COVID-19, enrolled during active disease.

CDR3 region: CASSLAGTRGDETQYF. The CDR3 coding sequence is TGTGCCAGCAGTTTAGCCGGGACTAGAGGGGATGAGACCCAGTACTTC. The chain uses TRBV28 and TRBJ2-5; 8 nucleotides match TRBD2. This CDR3 is built from 16 residues. J gave up 5 bases and V 2 bases, and 10 bases lay outside the gene matches. Germline V gene sequence: CDR1 MDHEN, CDR2 SYDVKM. The full variable domain, its missing parts supplied by reference TRBV28 and TRBJ2-5, is DVKVTQSSRYLVKRTGEKVFLECVQDMDHENMFWYRQDPGLGLRLIYFSYDVKMKEKGDIPEGYSVSREKKERFSLILESASTNQTSMYLCASSLAGTRGDETQYFGPGTRLLVL.